This TCR beta chain was captured in a study of blood T cell repertoires in COVID-19. As handled by the study authors: Nucleated cell counts were estimated from reference gene primer amplification. Libraries were prepared by immunoSEQ multiplex PCR; TCRdb keeps only in-frame clonotypes and omits some of them. That table is the source of V, J and clone size, and D and trimming were worked out from the DNA. The table lists more than 200,000 clones, around 87% of them singletons. Seattle-derived patients entered the study during active infection and were followed longitudinally. CDR3 length: 13 residues. Germline V gene sequence: CDR1 SGHAT, CDR2 FQNNGV. Trimming shortened V by 1 base and J by 8 bases, and 11 bases separated the two germline ends.

The rearrangement links TRBV11-2 to TRBJ1-2, with a tentative D call TRBD1 (6 bases). This TCR was recovered from a woman between 45 and 65 years old with COVID-19, enrolled during active disease. Sequencing was carried out using peripheral blood. The CDR3 coding sequence is TGTGCCAGCAGCTTAGGGACAGCTTACGGCTACACCTTC. This encodes CASSLGTAYGYTF.